One sample yielded the 15 T cell receptor beta chains listed below, sequenced in a study of naive and memory T cell subsets. Ligated cDNA underwent four rounds of PCR with nested alpha and beta constant region primers and SP2. MiXCR was run by TCRdb on the UMI-ligation and nested PCR reads, yielding one entry per CDR3 protein. This table has roughly 36,000 distinct CDR3 sequences, 9.5% to 12% appearing once. Stated treatment: skin biopsy from PPD injection site in Mantoux-positive individual. An oligonucleotide containing a UMI was ligated to the 3' end of TCR cDNA. The material sequenced was skin, taken from a tuberculin skin test site. These receptors all stem from an adult in good health.

This chain links TRBV2 with TRBJ2-2; unclear D gene. The germline CDR1 and CDR2 sequences are SNHLY and FYNNEI. This CDR3 spans 13 amino acids. The germline V and J ends were trimmed by 9 bases and 1 base, with 9 bases remaining between them. The CDR3 loop reads CASYPGNTGELFF. The CDR3 DNA is TGTGCCAGTTATCCAGGGAACACCGGGGAGCTGTTTTTT.

This clonotype was counted between two and nine times. The genes are TRBV20-1 and TRBJ2-3, with D possibly TRBD1 on 6 matching bases. Per the germline V gene, CDR1 is DFQATT and CDR2 is SNEGSKA (reference sequence). The CDR3 has 14 amino acids. V was cut by 5 bases and J by 7 bases, with 19 bases left in between. CDR3 sequence reads: CSAGTRRTANTQYF. The CDR3 coding sequence is TGCAGTGCTGGTACACGCCGGACAGCCAATACGCAGTATTTT.

The V call is TRBV6-5, the J call TRBJ1-5; TRBD1 matches at 10 bases. After removal of 5 bases from V and 6 bases from J, the junction contained 10 bases not matched to a gene. Per the germline V gene, CDR1 is MNHEY and CDR2 is SVGAGI. The CDR3 extends over 16 amino acids. The chain's CDR3 is CASSRDRDRGAQPQHF. The CDR3 bases are TGTGCCAGCAGTAGGGACCGGGACAGGGGTGCTCAGCCCCAGCATTTT.

This clonotype was seen more than once but under ten times. V usage is TRBV11-2 and J usage is TRBJ2-3; 8 nucleotides align to TRBD1. The trim removed 5 bases at V and 4 bases at J, leaving 5 bases unmatched. Germline lookup yields CDR1 SGHAT and CDR2 FQNNGV. The CDR3 runs to 14 residues. In DNA, the CDR3 is TGTGCCAGCAGCGCCTCGACAGGGGCAGATACGCAGTATTTT. Its translation: CASSASTGADTQYF.

This clonotype showed up many times. The gene calls are TRBV6-2 or TRBV6-3 and TRBJ1-1, with a possible D match to TRBD1 (5 bases). Germline CDR1 reads MNHEY; CDR2 reads SVGEGT. The CDR3 covers 14 residues. V gave up 4 bases and J gave up 1 base, with 10 bases separating them. The CDR3 reads CASSSGTTNTEAFF. CDR3 sequence (DNA): TGTGCCAGCAGTTCAGGGACTACGAACACTGAAGCTTTCTTT.

This clonotype is classed as medium-sized (0.01 to 0.1%). This sequence joins TRBV6-5 and TRBJ2-1, with D possibly TRBD1 on 5 matching bases. The CDR3 runs to 13 residues. V lost 0 bases to trimming and J lost 7 bases, with 7 bases between them. From germline, CDR1 is MNHEY and CDR2 SVGAGI. CDR3 sequence reads: CASSYSNRNEQFF. The DNA for the CDR3 is TGTGCCAGCAGTTACTCGAACAGGAATGAGCAGTTCTTC.

This clonotype was seen repeatedly, ten times or more. The rearrangement uses TRBV7-2 and TRBJ2-3; 8 bases line up with TRBD2. The CDR3 length is 18 residues. CDR1 SGHTA and CDR2 FQGNSA come from the germline V gene. Unmatched junction bases numbered 14, after V lost 6 bases and J lost 0 bases. The CDR3 reads CASRPSGGFAGSTDTQYF. The DNA of the CDR3 is TGTGCCAGCAGGCCAAGCGGGGGCTTCGCCGGTAGCACAGATACGCAGTATTTT.

This clonotype was counted only a few times. The chain links TRBV18 to TRBJ1-3; a weak D match, TRBD1 (6 bases). The CDR3 runs to 16 residues. V was clipped by 3 bases and J by 0 bases, with 12 bases between them. The germline CDR1 and CDR2 sequences are KGHSH and LQKENI. The CDR3 spells CASSPPRQVSGNTIYF. CDR3 sequence (DNA): TGTGCCAGCTCACCCCCGCGACAGGTCTCTGGAAACACCATATATTTT.

This clonotype has just one count. Given a much more abundant clone one base away, this may be a read error. The rearrangement links TRBV6-4 to TRBJ2-1; no clear D. This CDR3 is 12 amino acids long. The germline CDR1 and CDR2 sequences are MRHNA and SNTAGT. The CDR3 reads CASSVLYNKQFF. The CDR3 coding sequence is TGTGCCAGCAGTGTACTCTACAATAAGCAGTTCTTC.

This clonotype was observed at least ten times. V and J are TRBV6-2 or TRBV6-3 and TRBJ2-1, with TRBD1 identical over 11 bases. Trimming removed 7 bases from V and 3 bases from J; junction bases left unmatched: 8. The CDR3 length is 16 residues. The V gene's germline CDR1 is MNHEY and CDR2 SVGEGT. This CDR3 reads CASTRTGGTFYNEQFF. Here the CDR3 DNA reads TGTGCCAGCACCCGGACAGGGGGCACCTTCTACAATGAGCAGTTCTTC.

This clonotype was recorded at least ten times. CDR3 in DNA: TGCAGTGCTAGCGGGAACCACAATGAGCAGTTCTTC. Its protein product is CSASGNHNEQFF. The chain uses TRBV20-1 and TRBJ2-1; tentatively, D is TRBD2 (5 bases). Germline CDR1 DFQATT, CDR2 SNEGSKA (reference sequence). This CDR3 has 12 residues. V dropped 3 bases and J dropped 5 bases, with 8 bases sitting between them.

This clonotype has at least ten counts. V usage is TRBV12-3 or TRBV12-4 and J usage is TRBJ2-2; D is unclear. V gave up 4 bases and J gave up 5 bases, with 11 bases separating them. The CDR3 loop spans 14 amino acids. The DNA for the CDR3 is TGTGCCAGCAGTTCCCTCAGCGTTACCGGGGAGCTGTTTTTT. The encoded protein is CASSSLSVTGELFF.

In this sample, this clonotype turned up a few times. V gene TRBV29-1 combines with J gene TRBJ1-6, with a tentative D call TRBD1 (5 bases). The CDR3 totals 13 residues. Germline CDR1 reads SQVTM; CDR2 reads ANQGSEA. The V gene lost 5 bases and the J gene lost 7 bases, with 12 bases spanning the gap. The CDR3 loop is CSVLDSLNSPLHF. The CDR3 coding sequence is TGCAGCGTTCTCGACAGCTTAAATTCACCCCTCCACTTT.

The sample holds many counts of this clonotype. Here the CDR3 reads CASTEISTDTQYF. The CDR3 DNA follows: TGCGCCAGCACAGAAATAAGCACAGATACGCAGTATTTT. This chain connects TRBV5-1 to TRBJ2-3; D is ambiguous. This CDR3 contains 13 residues. V lost 6 bases and J 0 bases, leaving 8 bases between the germline ends. Germline values: CDR1 SGHRS, CDR2 YFSETQ.

The V and J genes are TRBV12-3 or TRBV12-4 and TRBJ2-5; 7 bases agree with TRBD2. The V segment lost 5 bases and the J segment 3 bases; nucleotides outside the gene matches: 9. The length of the CDR3 is 15 residues. In DNA form, the CDR3 reads TGTGCCAGCAGTCGGGCTGGGGGAGGGGAAGAGACCCAGTACTTC. Amino acids: CASSRAGGGEETQYF.